This TCR beta chain was identified during a study of monozygotic twins with inflammatory bowel disease. Findings and caveats of the study: By inverse Simpson index, TCRbeta diversity was lower in IBD patients than in healthy co-twins.

A template switching step added UMIs, each with a 6-nucleotide sample barcode. The study subjected TCRalpha and TCRbeta cDNA to two nested PCRs of approximately 16 and 9 cycles. TCRdb reprocessed the 5' RACE reads and stores each CDR3 protein as one record, lacking DNA. Its listing shows hundreds of thousands of distinct CDR3 sequences. Note on this clonotype: Its antigen is unknown.

This TCR derives from a human donor with ulcerative colitis or Crohn's disease, or a healthy co-twin of an affected twin (not recorded which). The sample taken for sequencing was blood.

This chain's CDR3 is CASSIAVGLAGGTYNEQFF. The rearrangement joins TRBV19 to TRBJ2-1; TCRdb's D call, TRBD2, is unchecked because there is no DNA. Germline V gene lookup returns CDR1 LNHDA and CDR2 SQIVND (reference sequence). CDR3 length: 19 residues.